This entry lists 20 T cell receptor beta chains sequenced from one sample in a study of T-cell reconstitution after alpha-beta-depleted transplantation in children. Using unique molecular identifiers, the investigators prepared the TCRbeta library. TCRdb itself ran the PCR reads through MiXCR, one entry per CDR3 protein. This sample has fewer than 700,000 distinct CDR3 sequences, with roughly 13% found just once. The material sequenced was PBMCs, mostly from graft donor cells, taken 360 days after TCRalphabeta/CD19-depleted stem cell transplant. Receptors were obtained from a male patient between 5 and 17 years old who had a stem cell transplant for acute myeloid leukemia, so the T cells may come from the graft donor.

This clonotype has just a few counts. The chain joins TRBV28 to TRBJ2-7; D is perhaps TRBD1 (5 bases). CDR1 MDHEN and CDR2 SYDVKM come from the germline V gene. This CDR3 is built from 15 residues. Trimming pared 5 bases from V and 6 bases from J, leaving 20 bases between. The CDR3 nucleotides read TGTGCCAGCAGTCTTCAGGGAACGGCGCTCGGCGAGCAGTACTTC. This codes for CASSLQGTALGEQYF.

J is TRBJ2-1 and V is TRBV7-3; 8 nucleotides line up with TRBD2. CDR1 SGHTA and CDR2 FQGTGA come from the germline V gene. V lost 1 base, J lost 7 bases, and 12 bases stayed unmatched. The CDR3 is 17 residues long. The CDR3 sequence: CASSLNRRSGSGNEQFF. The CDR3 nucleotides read TGTGCCAGCAGCTTAAACCGGAGGAGCGGGAGTGGGAATGAGCAGTTCTTC.

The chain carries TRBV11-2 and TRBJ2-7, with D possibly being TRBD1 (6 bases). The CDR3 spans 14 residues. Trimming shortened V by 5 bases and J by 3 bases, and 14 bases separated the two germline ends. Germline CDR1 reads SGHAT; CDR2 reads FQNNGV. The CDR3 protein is CASSVYRVGYEQYF. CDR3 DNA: TGTGCCAGCAGCGTATACAGGGTTGGCTACGAGCAGTACTTC.

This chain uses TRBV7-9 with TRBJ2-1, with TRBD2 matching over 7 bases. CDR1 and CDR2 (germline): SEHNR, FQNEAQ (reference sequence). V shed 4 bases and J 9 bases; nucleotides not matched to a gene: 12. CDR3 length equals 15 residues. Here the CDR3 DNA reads TGTGCCAGCAGCTATATTGGGACTACTTCGAGTGAGCAGTTCTTC. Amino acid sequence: CASSYIGTTSSEQFF.

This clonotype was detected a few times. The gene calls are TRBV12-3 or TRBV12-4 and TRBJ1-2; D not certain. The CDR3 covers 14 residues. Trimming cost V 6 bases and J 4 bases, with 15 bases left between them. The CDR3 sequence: CASSPRKGSYGYTF. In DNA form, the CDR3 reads TGTGCCAGCAGCCCTAGGAAAGGTTCCTATGGCTACACCTTC.

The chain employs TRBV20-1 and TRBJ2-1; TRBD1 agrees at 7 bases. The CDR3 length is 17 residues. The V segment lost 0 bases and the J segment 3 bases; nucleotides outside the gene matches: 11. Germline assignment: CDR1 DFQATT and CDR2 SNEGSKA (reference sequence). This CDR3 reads CSARDDRAPKGYNEQFF. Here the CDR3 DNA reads TGCAGTGCTAGAGACGACAGGGCCCCCAAGGGCTACAATGAGCAGTTCTTC.

The DNA for the CDR3 is TGTGCCAGCAGCTTGGGACAGGGGCCGGGACTAGGTGTGAATACGCAGTATTTT. This gives the protein CASSLGQGPGLGVNTQYF. V is TRBV5-5 and J is TRBJ2-3, with D possibly being TRBD1 or TRBD2 (8 bases each). The CDR3 spans 18 residues. CDR1 and CDR2 from the germline V gene are SGHKS and YYEKEE (reference sequence). V was pared by 0 bases and J by 7 bases, with 24 bases between.

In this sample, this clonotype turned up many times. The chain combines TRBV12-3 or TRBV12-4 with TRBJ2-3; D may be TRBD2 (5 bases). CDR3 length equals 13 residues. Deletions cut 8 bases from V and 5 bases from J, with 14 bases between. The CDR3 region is CASFPGSGDTQYF. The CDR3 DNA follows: TGTGCCAGCTTCCCTGGGAGTGGAGATACGCAGTATTTT.

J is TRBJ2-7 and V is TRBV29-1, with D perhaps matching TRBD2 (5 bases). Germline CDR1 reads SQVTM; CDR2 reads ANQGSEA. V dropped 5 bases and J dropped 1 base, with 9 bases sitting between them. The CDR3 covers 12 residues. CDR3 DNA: TGCAGCGTTAAAAGCGGATCCTACGAGCAGTACTTC. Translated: CSVKSGSYEQYF.

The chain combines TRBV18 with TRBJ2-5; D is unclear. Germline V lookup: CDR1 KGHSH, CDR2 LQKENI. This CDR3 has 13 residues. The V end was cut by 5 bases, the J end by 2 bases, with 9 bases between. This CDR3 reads CASSNQPQETQYF. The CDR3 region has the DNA TGTGCCAGCTCAAACCAGCCTCAAGAGACCCAGTACTTC.

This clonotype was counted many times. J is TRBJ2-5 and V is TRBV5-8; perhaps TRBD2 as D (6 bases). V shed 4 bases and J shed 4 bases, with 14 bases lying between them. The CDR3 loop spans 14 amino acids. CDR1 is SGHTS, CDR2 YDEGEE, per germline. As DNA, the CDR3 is TGTGCCAGCAGCAGACTAGGACCGGGAGAGACCCAGTACTTC. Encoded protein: CASSRLGPGETQYF. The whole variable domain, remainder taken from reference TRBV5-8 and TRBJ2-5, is EAGVTQSPTHLIKTRGQQATLRCSPISGHTSVYWYQQALGLGLQFLLWYDEGEERNRGNFPPRFSGRQFPNYSSELNVNALELEDSALYLCASSRLGPGETQYFGPGTRLLVL.

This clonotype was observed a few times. The CDR3 DNA reads TGCGCCAGCAGCCAACGTCGTAGCGGGAGGGCCTCGAGCTCCTACAATGAGCAGTTCTTC. The encoded protein is CASSQRRSGRASSSYNEQFF. This chain uses TRBV4-3 with TRBJ2-1; 11 nucleotides line up with TRBD2. The CDR3 loop spans 20 amino acids. With V trimmed by 2 bases and J by 0 bases, 12 bases remained unmatched. Germline values: CDR1 LGHNA, CDR2 YSLEER.

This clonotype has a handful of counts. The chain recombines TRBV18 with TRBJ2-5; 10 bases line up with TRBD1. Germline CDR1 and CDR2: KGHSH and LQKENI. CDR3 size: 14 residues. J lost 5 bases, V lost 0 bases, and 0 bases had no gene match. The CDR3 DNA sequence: TGTGCCAGCTCACCACCGACAGGGGGCGAGACCCAGTACTTC. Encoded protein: CASSPPTGGETQYF.

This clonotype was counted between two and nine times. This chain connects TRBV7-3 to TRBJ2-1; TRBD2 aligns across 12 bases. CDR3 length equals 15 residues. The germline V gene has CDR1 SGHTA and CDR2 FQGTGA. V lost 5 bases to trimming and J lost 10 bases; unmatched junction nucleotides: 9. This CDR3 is CASSQTSGSLGEQFF. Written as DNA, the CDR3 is TGTGCCAGCAGCCAGACTAGCGGGAGTCTTGGCGAGCAGTTCTTC.

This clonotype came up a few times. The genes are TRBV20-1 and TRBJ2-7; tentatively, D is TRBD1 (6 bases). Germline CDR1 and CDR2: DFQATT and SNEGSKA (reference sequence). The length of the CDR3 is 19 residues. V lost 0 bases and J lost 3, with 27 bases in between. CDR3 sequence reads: CSARDPQGTQLPPLYEQYF. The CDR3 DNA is TGCAGTGCTAGAGATCCCCAGGGGACCCAGCTACCACCCCTCTACGAGCAGTACTTC.

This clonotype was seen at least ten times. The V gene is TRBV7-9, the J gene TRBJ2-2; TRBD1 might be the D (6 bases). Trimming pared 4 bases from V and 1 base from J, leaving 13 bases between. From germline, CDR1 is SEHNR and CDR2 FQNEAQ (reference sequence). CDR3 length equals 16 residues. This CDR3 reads CASSSRQVLNTGELFF. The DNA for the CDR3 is TGTGCCAGCAGCTCCAGACAGGTCTTGAACACCGGGGAGCTGTTTTTT.

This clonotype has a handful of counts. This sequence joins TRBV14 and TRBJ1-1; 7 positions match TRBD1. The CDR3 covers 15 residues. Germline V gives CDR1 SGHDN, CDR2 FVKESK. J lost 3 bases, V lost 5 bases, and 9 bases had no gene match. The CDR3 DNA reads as TGTGCCAGCAGCAAACGACCAGGGGGTGACACTGAAGCTTTCTTT. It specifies CASSKRPGGDTEAFF. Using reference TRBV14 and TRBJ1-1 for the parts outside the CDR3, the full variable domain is EAGVTQFPSHSVIEKGQTVTLRCDPISGHDNLYWYRRVMGKEIKFLLHFVKESKQDESGMPNNRFLAERTGGTYSTLKVQPAELEDSGVYFCASSKRPGGDTEAFFGQGTRLTVV.

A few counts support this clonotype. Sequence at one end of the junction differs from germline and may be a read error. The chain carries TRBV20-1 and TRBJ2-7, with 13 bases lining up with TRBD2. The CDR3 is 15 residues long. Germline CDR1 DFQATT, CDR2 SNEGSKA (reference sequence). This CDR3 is CSAPIGGLAGQPVNF. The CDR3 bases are TGCAGTGCGCCAATAGGGGGACTAGCGGGACAACCCGTTAACTTC.

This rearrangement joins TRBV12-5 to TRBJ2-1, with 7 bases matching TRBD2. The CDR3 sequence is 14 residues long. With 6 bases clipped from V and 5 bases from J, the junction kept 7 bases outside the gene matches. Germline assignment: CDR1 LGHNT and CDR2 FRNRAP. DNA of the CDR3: TGTGCTAGTGGACGTCCGGGACTACACAATGAGCAGTTCTTC. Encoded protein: CASGRPGLHNEQFF.

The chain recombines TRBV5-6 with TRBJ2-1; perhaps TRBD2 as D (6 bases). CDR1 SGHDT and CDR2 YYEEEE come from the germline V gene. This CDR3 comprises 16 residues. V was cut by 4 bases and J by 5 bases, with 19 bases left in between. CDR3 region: CASSPLRDPPHNEQFF. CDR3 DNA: TGTGCCAGCAGCCCCTTGCGGGACCCCCCCCACAATGAGCAGTTCTTC.